This TCR beta chain was identified in a study of cytomegalovirus exposure and HLA in healthy donors. In the study overall: Across 350 to 500 genotyped donors, 65% to 90% landed in the Caucasian-associated ancestry cluster.

Both 60 Vbeta primers and 13 Jbeta primers went into the PCR. Only in-frame clones appear in the TCRdb table, and some are missing; sequencing was by immunoSEQ multiplex PCR. The table lists about 160,000 clones, over 70% of them singletons, with about 9.6% in the top ten. The germline gives CDR1 SGHNT, CDR2 YYREEE (reference sequence). V dropped 4 bases and J dropped 3; count of bases not matched to a gene: 8. The CDR3 loop spans 15 amino acids. The TCR sequence derives from a man in his late teens or twenties in good health and CMV-seropositive. Input material: PBMCs. The chain employs TRBV5-4 and TRBJ2-7, with TRBD1 matching 9 bases. The CDR3 DNA follows: TGTGCCAGCAGCATAGACAGGGGGTTTCGCTACGAGCAGTACTTC. Translated, it gives CASSIDRGFRYEQYF.